Each of the 32 T cell receptor beta chains below was sequenced from the same sample in a study of T cells after yellow fever vaccination (dated by TCRdb to between 2019 and 2020). Library creation used 5' RACE. Sequencing instrument: Illumina NovaSeq 6000. TCRdb reran the public reads through fastp at Q25 and MiXCR, keeping productive beta chains. Each CDR3 protein gets just one entry, which takes the most common genes and DNA from the rows behind it. The sample records 100,000 to 150,000 distinct CDR3 sequences, roughly 15% of which are singletons. The top ten clonotypes cover approximately 39% of the sample. Taken with the paper, the label for treatment or condition translates to: live attenuated yellow fever vaccine strain. Source: CD8+ T cells sorted from PBMCs, taken 5 days after the yellow fever booster vaccination. The receptor set was obtained from a man between 18 and 35 years old who received the YFV17D yellow fever vaccine.

The gene calls are TRBV4-2 and TRBJ1-1, with D perhaps TRBD1 (6 bases). Germline-derived CDR1 and CDR2 are LGHNA and YNFKEQ. Trimming shortened V by 2 bases and J by 3 bases, and 16 bases separated the two germline ends. The CDR3 contains 16 residues. CDR3 sequence: CASSQHPRGSDTEAFF. In DNA, the CDR3 is TGTGCCAGCAGCCAACACCCCAGGGGATCGGACACTGAAGCTTTCTTT.

This clonotype has only a few counts. This rearrangement joins TRBV15 to TRBJ2-3; 7 positions match TRBD1. Germline V gene data show CDR1 as LNHNV and CDR2 as YYDKDF (reference sequence). V lost 3 bases, J lost 3 bases, and 3 bases stayed unmatched. The CDR3 length is 14 residues. In DNA form, the CDR3 reads TGTGCCACCAGCAGTGCAGGGGGTACAGATACGCAGTATTTT. Its protein product is CATSSAGGTDTQYF.

The V and J genes are TRBV7-9 and TRBJ1-1, with 8 positions matching TRBD1. With V trimmed by 1 base and J by 5 bases, 3 bases remained unmatched. The germline V gene encodes CDR1 SEHNR and CDR2 FQNEAQ (reference sequence). The CDR3 is made up of 14 amino acids. CDR3 sequence: CASSLDRGWTEAFF. In DNA form, the CDR3 reads TGTGCCAGCAGCTTAGACAGGGGGTGGACTGAAGCTTTCTTT.

This chain connects TRBV19 to TRBJ1-5, with TRBD1 as a possible D gene (5 bases). The CDR3 has 17 amino acids. The V end was cut by 3 bases, the J end by 1 base, with 16 bases between. The germline CDR1 and CDR2 sequences are LNHDA and SQIVND (reference sequence). DNA of the CDR3: TGTGCCAGTAGTATGAACGGTGGCAGGGAAAGCAATCAGCCCCAGCATTTT. Residues: CASSMNGGRESNQPQHF.

At least ten counts were recorded for this clonotype. J is TRBJ2-5 and V is TRBV27; the D is unclear. Trimming shortened V by 4 bases and J by 1 base, and 7 bases separated the two germline ends. This CDR3 has 13 amino acids. Germline V gene data show CDR1 as MNHEY and CDR2 as SMNVEV (reference sequence). The CDR3 protein is CASSWAGQETQYF. In nucleotides, the CDR3 is TGTGCCAGCAGTTGGGCAGGCCAAGAGACCCAGTACTTC.

The V and J genes are TRBV2 and TRBJ2-7; D unresolved. Germline V gene data show CDR1 as SNHLY and CDR2 as FYNNEI. V was trimmed by 5 bases and J by 5 bases, leaving 10 bases between them. The CDR3 sequence is 12 residues long. DNA of the CDR3: TGTGCCAGCAGTACCAGTGGGGACGAGCAGTACGTC. It is translated as CASSTSGDEQYV.

This clonotype was picked up a small number of times. The rearrangement joins TRBV15 to TRBJ1-1; D possibly corresponds to TRBD1 (6 bases). Trimming shortened V by 1 base and J by 1 base, and 10 bases separated the two germline ends. CDR1 LNHNV and CDR2 YYDKDF come from the germline V gene (reference sequence). The CDR3 runs to 15 residues. CDR3 sequence reads: CATSRGGTRNTEAFF. The CDR3 coding sequence is TGTGCCACCAGCAGAGGAGGGACAAGGAACACTGAAGCTTTCTTT.

The V and J genes are TRBV5-1 and TRBJ2-3; 8 bases align to TRBD1. The CDR3 contains 16 residues. Germline V CDR1 and CDR2: SGHRS, YFSETQ. The J segment lost 4 bases and the V segment lost 4 bases, leaving 11 bases of the junction unmatched. DNA for the CDR3: TGCGCCAGCAGCCCCCCAGGGGGCGGGTTCGCAGATACGCAGTATTTT. This encodes CASSPPGGGFADTQYF.

The genes are TRBV5-1 and TRBJ2-1; either TRBD1 or TRBD2 may fit D (5 bases each). Per germline, CDR1 SGHRS and CDR2 YFSETQ. V was clipped by 3 bases and J by 9 bases, with 10 bases between them. The length of the CDR3 is 12 residues. In nucleotides, the CDR3 is TGCGCCAGCAGCTATCTGGGACGTGAGCAGTTCTTC. Protein sequence: CASSYLGREQFF.

This chain joins TRBV4-2 and TRBJ2-1; 13 bases line up with TRBD2. This CDR3 spans 15 amino acids. The ends lost 4 bases at V and 8 bases at J; junction bases unmatched: 5. Looked up from germline, CDR1 is LGHNA and CDR2 is YNFKEQ. CDR3 protein: CASSPRTSGGYEQFF. CDR3 DNA: TGTGCCAGCAGCCCTCGGACTAGCGGGGGATATGAGCAGTTCTTC.

This chain joins TRBV12-5 and TRBJ1-5; D remains ambiguous. The CDR3 sequence is 14 residues long. Germline CDR1 LGHNT, CDR2 FRNRAP. The V and J ends lost 4 bases and 1 base respectively, with 8 bases between them. CDR3 DNA sequence: TGTGCTAGTGGTTCGGGCGGCAGCAATCAGCCCCAGCATTTT. This sequence encodes CASGSGGSNQPQHF.

This clonotype was picked up a small number of times. The chain recombines TRBV7-9 with TRBJ1-1; no definite D call. Trimming removed 5 bases at V and 0 bases at J, with 13 bases between. There are 15 residues in the CDR3. Germline values: CDR1 SEHNR, CDR2 FQNEAQ (reference sequence). CDR3 sequence reads: CASSLTEQLNTEAFF. CDR3 DNA sequence: TGTGCCAGCAGCCTTACGGAACAGCTGAACACTGAAGCTTTCTTT.

The CDR3, as DNA: TGTGCCAGCAGTTATCCAGCGGCGCTTTACAATGAGCAGTTCTTC. Amino acid sequence: CASSYPAALYNEQFF. The chain couples TRBV6-2 or TRBV6-3 to TRBJ2-1; a weak D match, TRBD2 (5 bases). Germline V lookup: CDR1 MNHEY, CDR2 SVGEGT. The CDR3 has 15 amino acids. Trimming took off 3 bases at V and 4 bases at J, with 13 bases between the two ends.

This clonotype was seen repeatedly, ten times or more. This chain connects TRBV9 to TRBJ2-5; D uncertain. Germline V gene data show CDR1 as SGDLS and CDR2 as YYNGEE. V was trimmed by 0 bases and J by 1 base, leaving 7 bases between them. CDR3 size: 14 residues. The CDR3 sequence: CASSVDGSQETQYF. The CDR3 nucleotides read TGTGCCAGCAGCGTAGACGGATCCCAAGAGACCCAGTACTTC. The whole variable domain, remainder taken from reference TRBV9 and TRBJ2-5, is DSGVTQTPKHLITATGQRVTLRCSPRSGDLSVYWYQQSLDQGLQFLIQYYNGEERAKGNILERFSAQQFPDLHSELNLSSLELGDSALYFCASSVDGSQETQYFGPGTRLLVL.

The chain has TRBV11-2 and TRBJ2-1; 7 bases line up with TRBD2. CDR1 and CDR2 from the germline V gene are SGHAT and FQNNGV. The J segment lost 7 bases and the V segment lost 5 bases, leaving 8 bases of the junction unmatched. The CDR3 has 14 amino acids. This CDR3 reads CASSMTSIRNEQFF. The DNA for the CDR3 is TGTGCCAGCAGCATGACTAGCATTCGGAATGAGCAGTTCTTC.

The CDR3 sequence is CASSLGSREVDEQFF. The CDR3 DNA sequence: TGTGCCAGCAGCTTAGGGTCTAGGGAGGTCGATGAGCAGTTCTTC. The J gene is TRBJ2-1, the V gene TRBV11-2, with D tentatively TRBD2 (6 bases). The CDR3 extends over 15 amino acids. From germline, CDR1 is SGHAT and CDR2 FQNNGV. V lost 1 base, J lost 8 bases, and 15 bases lay in between.

This chain uses TRBV7-9 with TRBJ1-5, with TRBD1 matching 11 bases. V was clipped by 5 bases and J by 6 bases; unmatched bases: 9. CDR1 SEHNR and CDR2 FQNEAQ come from the germline V gene (reference sequence). The CDR3 consists of 16 residues. The CDR3 spells CASSHSGQGAFQPQHF. The DNA of the CDR3 is TGTGCCAGCAGCCATAGTGGACAGGGGGCATTTCAGCCCCAGCATTTT.

This clonotype was detected a few times. The chain couples TRBV25-1 to TRBJ2-7; D perhaps matches TRBD2 (6 bases). In germline, CDR1 is MGHDK, CDR2 SYGVNS. This CDR3 has 13 residues. Trimming left V 3 bases short and J 5 bases short, with 11 bases between. CDR3 sequence (DNA): TGTGCCAGCAGTGATAAAGGGGAGGACGAGCAGTACTTC. As protein: CASSDKGEDEQYF.

This clonotype has more than one count but fewer than ten. V and J are TRBV24-1 and TRBJ2-4; weak D call: TRBD1 (6 bases). Trimming removed 4 bases at V and 2 bases at J, with 11 bases between. This CDR3 comprises 15 residues. CDR1 is KGHDR, CDR2 SFDVKD, per germline. The CDR3 region is CATSEQGASKNIQYF. The CDR3 DNA follows: TGTGCCACCAGTGAACAGGGTGCTTCCAAAAACATTCAGTACTTC.

This clonotype appeared a few times. This chain connects TRBV11-3 to TRBJ2-7; D perhaps matches TRBD1 (6 bases). The V gene's germline CDR1 is SGHNT and CDR2 YENEEA. This CDR3 has 14 residues. Trimming shortened V by 6 bases and J by 3 bases, and 15 bases separated the two germline ends. CDR3 residues: CASSTTKGDYEQYF. The CDR3 nucleotides are TGTGCCAGCAGTACCACCAAGGGGGACTACGAGCAGTACTTC. The whole variable domain, remainder taken from reference TRBV11-3 and TRBJ2-7, is EAGVVQSPRYKIIEKKQPVAFWCNPISGHNTLYWYLQNLGQGPELLIRYENEEAVDDSQLPKDRFSAERLKGVDSTLKIQPAELGDSAVYLCASSTTKGDYEQYFGPGTRLTVT.

This clonotype was detected a few times. The V call is TRBV4-2, the J call TRBJ1-1, with D hard to call. The CDR3 has 14 residues. V was clipped by 0 bases and J by 2 bases, with 7 bases between them. CDR1 and CDR2 (germline): LGHNA, YNFKEQ. CDR3 in DNA: TGTGCCAGCAGCCAAGATGCAGGAAACACTGAAGCTTTCTTT. Its translation is CASSQDAGNTEAFF.

Only a few counts were recorded for this clonotype. The rearrangement links TRBV4-1 to TRBJ2-5, with TRBD2 matching 7 bases. Germline CDR1 and CDR2: MGHRA and YSYEKL. The CDR3 is 16 amino acids. V was pared by 1 base and J by 2 bases, with 7 bases of the junction left unmatched. CDR3 bases: TGCGCCAGCAGCCAAGTTAGCGGGCGTCTTCAAGAGACCCAGTACTTC. Its protein product is CASSQVSGRLQETQYF.

This clonotype occurred a few times. CDR3 in amino acids: CASSPKGQTYEQYV. The CDR3 nucleotides read TGTGCCAGCAGTCCCAAGGGACAGACCTACGAGCAGTACGTC. This chain uses TRBV27 with TRBJ2-7; 7 positions agree with TRBD1. Unmatched junction bases numbered 6, after V lost 5 bases and J lost 2 bases. The CDR3 loop spans 14 amino acids. The germline gives CDR1 MNHEY, CDR2 SMNVEV (reference sequence).

V usage is TRBV12-3 or TRBV12-4 and J usage is TRBJ2-7, with D perhaps TRBD2 (7 bases). The germline V and J ends were trimmed by 8 bases and 2 bases, with 10 bases remaining between them. The length of the CDR3 is 12 residues. CDR3 in amino acids: CASGGAPYEQYF. CDR3 nucleotides: TGTGCCAGCGGGGGGGCGCCCTACGAGCAGTACTTC.

The gene calls are TRBV7-2 and TRBJ2-5, with unresolved D. The V and J ends lost 5 bases and 2 bases respectively, with 15 bases between them. Germline assignment: CDR1 SGHTA and CDR2 FQGNSA. The CDR3 runs 15 residues. Written as DNA, the CDR3 is TGTGCCAGCAGCACTCAGATAACATCACAAGAGACCCAGTACTTC. It specifies CASSTQITSQETQYF. The complete variable domain, with remaining parts taken from reference TRBV7-2 and TRBJ2-5, reads GAGVSQSPSNKVTEKGKDVELRCDPISGHTALYWYRQSLGQGLEFLIYFQGNSAPDKSGLPSDRFSAERTGGSVSTLTIQRTQQEDSAVYLCASSTQITSQETQYFGPGTRLLVL.

The genes are TRBV5-1 and TRBJ2-7, with 10 bases matching TRBD2. This CDR3 has 15 residues. J was trimmed by 4 bases and V by 0 bases; bases with no gene match: 4. Germline V lookup: CDR1 SGHRS, CDR2 YFSETQ. The CDR3 DNA is TGCGCCAGCAGCTTGGGAGCGGGGGGGCTGTACGAGCAGTACTTC. Translated: CASSLGAGGLYEQYF.

CDR3 in DNA: TGTGCCAGCAGTTATCGTTCTAGCGTGAGCTCAGATACGCAGTATTTT. Its protein is CASSYRSSVSSDTQYF. The chain joins TRBV27 to TRBJ2-3; possible D gene TRBD2, 6 bases. The CDR3 sequence is 16 residues long. V was shortened by 4 bases and J by 4 bases, with 18 bases between the two germline ends. Germline loops: CDR1 MNHEY, CDR2 SMNVEV (reference sequence).

This clonotype was recorded a few times. The chain couples TRBV6-2 or TRBV6-3 to TRBJ2-4; D is undetermined. The V end was cut by 4 bases, the J end by 0 bases, with 1 base between. CDR3 length equals 12 residues. Germline-derived CDR1 and CDR2 are MNHEY and SVGEGT. Here the CDR3 DNA reads TGTGCCAGCAGTTTAGCCAAAAACATTCAGTACTTC. Amino acid sequence: CASSLAKNIQYF.

The V and J genes are TRBV7-2 and TRBJ2-5; D is ambiguous. The V gene lost 8 bases and the J gene lost 5 bases, with 18 bases spanning the gap. Germline V CDR1 and CDR2: SGHTA, FQGNSA. The length of the CDR3 is 14 residues. The CDR3 region has the DNA TGTGCCAGCGGCGACGGACGGCATAGGGAGACCCAGTACTTC. Translated: CASGDGRHRETQYF.

This clonotype was detected only a few times. The chain joins TRBV5-1 to TRBJ2-7; D call uncertain. V was cut by 0 bases and J by 4 bases, with 5 bases left in between. The CDR3 loop spans 12 amino acids. From germline, CDR1 is SGHRS and CDR2 YFSETQ. In DNA, the CDR3 is TGCGCCAGCAGCTTGGACGGGTACGAGCAGTACGTC. Its translation is CASSLDGYEQYV.

This clonotype was counted a few times. V and J are TRBV14 and TRBJ2-5, with TRBD1 matching over 8 bases. The CDR3 loop spans 13 amino acids. Germline assignment: CDR1 SGHDN and CDR2 FVKESK. V lost 6 bases, J lost 5 bases, and 5 bases stayed unmatched. This CDR3 is CASRKTGVETQYF. The CDR3 region has the DNA TGTGCCAGCAGGAAGACAGGGGTGGAGACCCAGTACTTC.

The rearrangement joins TRBV6-6 to TRBJ2-5, with 7 positions matching TRBD1. The trim removed 6 bases at V and 5 bases at J, leaving 24 bases unmatched. Germline CDR1 and CDR2: MNHNY and SVGAGI (reference sequence). The length of the CDR3 is 19 residues. This CDR3 reads CASSYTEYRGIGGRETQYF. Written as DNA, the CDR3 is TGTGCCAGCAGCTACACCGAATACAGGGGAATTGGGGGTCGGGAGACCCAGTACTTC.